What follows are 22 T cell receptor beta chains derived from one specimen sequenced in a study of read filtering for tumor transcriptome and immune sequencing. From 350 to 500 ng of RNA, a library with molecular barcoded alpha/delta and beta/gamma adaptors was made. TCRdb independently ran MiXCR on the reads; one entry per CDR3 protein. The data contain 40,000 or so distinct CDR3 sequences, around an eighth of them singletons. Sequencing was performed on a population of CD138-negative cells sorted from bone marrow. These receptors all come from a donor over 35 with multiple myeloma.

This clonotype was detected many times. A much larger clone lies a single base off, so this may be a read error. This rearrangement joins TRBV5-1 to TRBJ2-1; 7 bases agree with TRBD2. The CDR3 covers 16 residues. Germline V gene data show CDR1 as SGHRS and CDR2 as YFSETQ. CDR3 nucleotides: TGCGCCAGCAGCGTACTAGCGACCAGCTCCTACAATGGGCAGTTCTTC. Translation: CASSVLATSSYNGQFF. The variable domain in full, completed from reference TRBV5-1 and TRBJ2-1, reads KAGVTQTPRYLIKTRGQQVTLSCSPISGHRSVSWYQQTPGQGLQFLFEYFSETQRNKGNFPGRFSGRQFSNSRSEMNVSTLELGDSALYLCASSVLATSSYNGQFFGPGTRLTVL.

The chain combines TRBV6-1 with TRBJ2-3; D possibly corresponds to TRBD2 (6 bases). CDR3 size: 14 residues. CDR1 is MNHNS, CDR2 SASEGT, per germline. V gave up 10 bases and J gave up 7 bases, with 21 bases separating them. CDR3 sequence (DNA): TGTGCCACCCCGGGAGAACTTGAGGGGTATACGCAGTATTTT. As protein: CATPGELEGYTQYF.

This clonotype was observed at least ten times. The genes are TRBV5-4 and TRBJ2-1; perhaps D is TRBD1 or TRBD2 (5 bases each). Looked up from germline, CDR1 is SGHNT and CDR2 is YYREEE (reference sequence). The CDR3 sequence is 16 residues long. V dropped 4 bases and J dropped 1 base, with 15 bases sitting between them. The CDR3 DNA reads TGTGCCAGCAGCCTCCTCGGGACGGTATCCTACAATGAGCAGTTCTTC. It translates to CASSLLGTVSYNEQFF. Full variable domain (missing parts from reference TRBV5-4 and TRBJ2-1): ETGVTQSPTHLIKTRGQQVTLRCSSQSGHNTVSWYQQALGQGPQFIFQYYREEENGRGNFPPRFSGLQFPNYSSELNVNALELDDSALYLCASSLLGTVSYNEQFFGPGTRLTVL.

This clonotype was detected many times. J is TRBJ2-1 and V is TRBV7-9; D remains ambiguous. This CDR3 has 13 amino acids. CDR1 is SEHNR, CDR2 FQNEAQ, per germline (reference sequence). The V end was cut by 1 base, the J end by 5 bases, with 6 bases between. CDR3 bases: TGTGCCAGCAGCTTAGTGCTTAACAATGAGCAGTTCTTC. This translates into CASSLVLNNEQFF. The full variable domain, its missing parts supplied by reference TRBV7-9 and TRBJ2-1, is DTGVSQNPRHKITKRGQNVTFRCDPISEHNRLYWYRQTLGQGPEFLTYFQNEAQLEKSRLLSDRFSAERPKGSFSTLEIQRTEQGDSAMYLCASSLVLNNEQFFGPGTRLTVL.

There are many counts of this clonotype. The chain uses TRBV24-1 and TRBJ2-1, with 8 bases that match TRBD1. The J segment lost 7 bases and the V segment lost 7 bases, leaving 14 bases of the junction unmatched. The length of the CDR3 is 16 residues. Germline values: CDR1 KGHDR, CDR2 SFDVKD. The CDR3 region is CATSSMAQGAGNEQFF. The CDR3 nucleotides read TGTGCCACCAGCTCTATGGCCCAGGGGGCAGGGAATGAGCAGTTCTTC.

The sample holds many counts of this clonotype. The gene calls are TRBV19 and TRBJ2-7; D is unclear. The CDR3 is 11 amino acids. Germline V gene data show CDR1 as LNHDA and CDR2 as SQIVND (reference sequence). V dropped 6 bases and J dropped 3 bases, with 6 bases sitting between them. The CDR3 nucleotides are TGTGCCAGTAGCATCGGCTACGAGCAGTACTTC. Translated: CASSIGYEQYF.

This clonotype has a count of ten or more. The rearrangement joins TRBV7-9 to TRBJ2-1; D gene unclear. In germline, CDR1 is SEHNR, CDR2 FQNEAQ (reference sequence). CDR3 length: 15 amino acids. V lost 5 bases and J 8 bases, leaving 19 bases between the germline ends. The CDR3 protein is CASSPRSTNRDEQFF. In DNA, the CDR3 is TGTGCCAGCAGCCCCCGGTCGACGAACCGGGATGAGCAGTTCTTC.

This clonotype occurred many times. The chain recombines TRBV11-2 with TRBJ2-3; 12 bases match TRBD2. The CDR3 runs to 17 residues. Germline CDR1 is SGHAT and CDR2 is FQNNGV. V lost 2 bases to trimming and J lost 3 bases; unmatched junction nucleotides: 6. The CDR3 DNA reads TGTGCCAGCAGCTTATGGCTAGCGGGAGGGAGAACAGATACGCAGTATTTT. Its protein product is CASSLWLAGGRTDTQYF.

In this sample, this clonotype turned up once. Its ends do not fully match the called genes, so a read error is possible. This rearrangement joins TRBV24-1 to TRBJ1-1, with D possibly matching TRBD1 (6 bases). CDR3 length: 13 residues. Germline CDR1 is KGHDR and CDR2 is SFDVKD. The CDR3 reads CVTSGGGGTEASF. CDR3 bases: TGTGTCACCAGTGGAGGCGGGGGCACTGAAGCTTCCTTT.

This clonotype came up many times. The chain joins TRBV29-1 to TRBJ1-5; 9 bases agree with TRBD1. Germline trimming cut 7 bases from V and 5 bases from J; bases unmatched to any gene: 6. The germline V gene has CDR1 SQVTM and CDR2 ANQGSEA. This CDR3 region has 13 residues. DNA of the CDR3: TGCAGCGCTCAGACAGGGGGAGATCAGCCCCAGCATTTT. This translates into CSAQTGGDQPQHF. The full variable domain, its missing parts supplied by reference TRBV29-1 and TRBJ1-5, is SAVISQKPSRDICQRGTSLTIQCQVDSQVTMMFWYRQQPGQSLTLIATANQGSEATYESGFVIDKFPISRPNLTFSTLTVSNMSPEDSSIYLCSAQTGGDQPQHFGDGTRLSIL.

For this clonotype: A much larger clone is a single base away; this may be a read error. The chain links TRBV18 to TRBJ1-1, with unresolved D. The CDR3 has 14 amino acids. From germline, CDR1 is KGHSH and CDR2 LQKENI. The V end lost 3 bases, the J end lost 3 bases, and 11 bases lay between the germline ends. CDR3 sequence (DNA): TGTGCCAGCTCACCCGAACATGGGGACACTGAAGCTTTCTTT. The encoded protein is CASSPEHGDTEAFF.

Remarks on this clonotype: A clone one base away is much larger, so this may be a read error. The V and J genes are TRBV19 and TRBJ2-1; D may be TRBD2 (7 bases). In germline, CDR1 is LNHDA, CDR2 SQIVND (reference sequence). CDR3 size: 15 residues. V lost 3 bases and J lost 7, with 16 bases in between. In DNA, the CDR3 is TGTGCCAGTAGTATCACGGGGGGCGCCGGGAATGAGCAGTTCTTC. It yields the protein CASSITGGAGNEQFF.

About this clonotype itself: The junction differs from germline at one of its ends, possibly a read error. V and J are TRBV27 and TRBJ2-7; D is uncertain. Germline loops: CDR1 MNHEY, CDR2 SMNVEV (reference sequence). This CDR3 spans 14 amino acids. CDR3 sequence: CASSFAPSSYEQCF. The CDR3 DNA is TGCGCCAGCAGTTTCGCACCTTCCTCCTACGAGCAGTGCTTC.

The sample holds many counts of this clonotype. The chain uses TRBV5-6 and TRBJ2-3, with D possibly matching TRBD1 (6 bases). V gave up 2 bases and J gave up 4 bases, with 14 bases separating them. CDR3 length: 15 residues. From germline, CDR1 is SGHDT and CDR2 YYEEEE. The CDR3 DNA is TGTGCCAGCAGCTTCCGGCCAGCAGGGGCAGATACGCAGTATTTT. As protein: CASSFRPAGADTQYF.

This clonotype was detected ten times or more. V gene TRBV27 combines with J gene TRBJ2-7; 13 nucleotides match TRBD2. This CDR3 has 16 residues. The V segment lost 5 bases and the J segment 6 bases; nucleotides outside the gene matches: 10. Germline values: CDR1 MNHEY, CDR2 SMNVEV (reference sequence). DNA for the CDR3: TGTGCCAGCAGTCCATACCCGGGACTAGCGGGAATCGAGCAGTACTTC. Translating gives CASSPYPGLAGIEQYF.

In this sample, this clonotype turned up many times. J is TRBJ2-7 and V is TRBV5-1; TRBD2 matches 9 bases. CDR3 length: 14 residues. CDR1 SGHRS and CDR2 YFSETQ come from the germline V gene. J gave up 7 bases and V 3 bases, and 8 bases lay outside the gene matches. CDR3 coding DNA: TGCGCCAGCAGCTCCGGACCTAGCGGGATGGAGCAGTACTTC. Translation: CASSSGPSGMEQYF.

This clonotype has just a few counts. This is likely a read error, given that the CDR3 carries no conserved phenylalanine or tryptophan at its end. The rearrangement joins TRBV7-2 to TRBJ1-1; no reliable D call. This CDR3 contains 13 residues. Germline values: CDR1 SGHTA, CDR2 FQGNSA. The CDR3 DNA is TGTGGCAGCAGCTCCACTGGCAGCCCTGAAGCTTTCTGC. Encoded protein: CGSSSTGSPEAFC.

In this sample, this clonotype turned up many times. The rearrangement joins TRBV20-1 to TRBJ1-4; TRBD1 might be the D (5 bases). The CDR3 totals 14 residues. Germline values: CDR1 DFQATT, CDR2 SNEGSKA (reference sequence). V gave up 0 bases and J gave up 7 bases, with 12 bases separating them. CDR3: CSARDQPGGEKLFF. CDR3 bases: TGCAGTGCTAGAGATCAGCCGGGGGGTGAAAAACTGTTTTTT.

This chain joins TRBV19 and TRBJ2-5, with D maybe TRBD2 (5 bases). The CDR3 totals 13 residues. From germline, CDR1 is LNHDA and CDR2 SQIVND (reference sequence). The V end lost 4 bases, the J end lost 5 bases, and 11 bases lay between the germline ends. The CDR3 sequence: CASSKGLIETQYF. CDR3 sequence (DNA): TGTGCCAGTAGTAAAGGACTCATCGAGACCCAGTACTTC.

The sample holds many counts of this clonotype. The chain couples TRBV7-2 to TRBJ1-1; 9 bases align to TRBD1. This CDR3 region has 15 residues. V trimming: 2 bases; J trimming: 4 bases; junction bases outside the gene matches: 5. Looked up from germline, CDR1 is SGHTA and CDR2 is FQGNSA. CDR3 in DNA: TGTGCCAGCAGCTTATTACAGGGGGCTGGCACTGAAGCTTTCTTT. Protein: CASSLLQGAGTEAFF.

The sample holds many counts of this clonotype. V and J are TRBV7-6 and TRBJ2-7; no clear D. Trimming shortened V by 5 bases and J by 4 bases, and 12 bases separated the two germline ends. Germline V gene data show CDR1 as SGHVS and CDR2 as FNYEAQ. The CDR3 has 13 residues. CDR3 in amino acids: CASSPRTDYEQYF. CDR3 DNA sequence: TGTGCCAGCAGCCCACGGACCGATTACGAGCAGTACTTC.

At least ten counts were recorded for this clonotype. The CDR3 region is CASSIRSGETQYF. For the CDR3, the DNA is TGTGCCAGCAGTATCAGATCGGGGGAGACCCAGTACTTC. The chain employs TRBV28 and TRBJ2-5, with D perhaps matching TRBD2 (5 bases). Trimming stripped 5 bases from V and 5 bases from J, with 12 bases between. Per the germline V gene, CDR1 is MDHEN and CDR2 is SYDVKM. This CDR3 spans 13 amino acids.